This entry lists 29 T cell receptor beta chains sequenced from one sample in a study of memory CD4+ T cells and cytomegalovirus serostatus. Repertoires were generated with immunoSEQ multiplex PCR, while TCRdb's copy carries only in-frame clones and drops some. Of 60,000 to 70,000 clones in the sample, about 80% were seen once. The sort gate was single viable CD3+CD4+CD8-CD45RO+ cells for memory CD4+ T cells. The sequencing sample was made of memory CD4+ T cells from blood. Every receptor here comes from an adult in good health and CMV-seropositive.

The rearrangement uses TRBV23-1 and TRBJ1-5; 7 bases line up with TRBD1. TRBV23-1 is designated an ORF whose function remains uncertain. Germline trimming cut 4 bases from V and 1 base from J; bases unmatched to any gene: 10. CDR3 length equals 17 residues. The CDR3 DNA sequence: TGCGCCAGCAGTCCTGAATTGGGGGACAGCAGCAATCAGCCCCAGCATTTT. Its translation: CASSPELGDSSNQPQHF.

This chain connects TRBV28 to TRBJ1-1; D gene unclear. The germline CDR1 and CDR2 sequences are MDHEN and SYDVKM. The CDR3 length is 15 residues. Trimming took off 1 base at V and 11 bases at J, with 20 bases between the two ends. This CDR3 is CASSLSHGGLAIAFF. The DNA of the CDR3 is TGTGCCAGCAGTTTATCACACGGCGGGTTGGCGATCGCTTTCTTT.

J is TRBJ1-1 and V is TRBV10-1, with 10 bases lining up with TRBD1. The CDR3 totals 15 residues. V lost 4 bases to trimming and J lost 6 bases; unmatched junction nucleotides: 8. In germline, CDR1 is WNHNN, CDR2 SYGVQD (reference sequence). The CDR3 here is CASSGSTGGSPEAFF. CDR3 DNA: TGCGCCAGCAGTGGGTCGACAGGGGGCTCGCCTGAAGCTTTCTTT.

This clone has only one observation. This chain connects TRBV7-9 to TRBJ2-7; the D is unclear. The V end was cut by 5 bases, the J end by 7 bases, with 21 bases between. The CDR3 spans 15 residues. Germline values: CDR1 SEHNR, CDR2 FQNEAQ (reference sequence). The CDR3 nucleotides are TGTGCCAGCAGCCTCGAGAGGATCCGGCTACGGGAGCAGTACTTC. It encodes CASSLERIRLREQYF.

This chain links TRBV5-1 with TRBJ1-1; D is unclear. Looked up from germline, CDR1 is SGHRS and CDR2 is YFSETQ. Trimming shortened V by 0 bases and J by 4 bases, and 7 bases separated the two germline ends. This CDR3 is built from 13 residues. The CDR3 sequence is CASSLDLVTEAFF. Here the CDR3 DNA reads TGCGCCAGCAGCTTGGACCTCGTCACTGAAGCTTTCTTT. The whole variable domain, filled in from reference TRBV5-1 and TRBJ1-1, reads KAGVTQTPRYLIKTRGQQVTLSCSPISGHRSVSWYQQTPGQGLQFLFEYFSETQRNKGNFPGRFSGRQFSNSRSEMNVSTLELGDSALYLCASSLDLVTEAFFGQGTRLTVV.

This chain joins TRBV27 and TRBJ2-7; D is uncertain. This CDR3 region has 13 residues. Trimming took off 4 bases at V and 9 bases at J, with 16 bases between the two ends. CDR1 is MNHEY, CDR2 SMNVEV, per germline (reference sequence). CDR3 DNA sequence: TGTGCCAGCAGTTACCTCCCGACTGGCGCGCAGTACTTC. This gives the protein CASSYLPTGAQYF.

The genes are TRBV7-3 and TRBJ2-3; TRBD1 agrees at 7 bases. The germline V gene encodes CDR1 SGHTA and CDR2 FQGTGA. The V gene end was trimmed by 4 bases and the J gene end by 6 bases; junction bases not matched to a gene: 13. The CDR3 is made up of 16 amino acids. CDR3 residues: CASSSPLGGLGDTQYF. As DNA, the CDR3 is TGTGCCAGCAGCTCACCTCTAGGGGGCCTCGGGGATACGCAGTATTTT. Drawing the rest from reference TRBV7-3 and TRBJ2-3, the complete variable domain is GAGVSQTPSNKVTEKGKYVELRCDPISGHTALYWYRQSLGQGPEFLIYFQGTGAADDSGLPNDRFFAVRPEGSVSTLKIQRTERGDSAVYLCASSSPLGGLGDTQYFGPGTRLTVL.

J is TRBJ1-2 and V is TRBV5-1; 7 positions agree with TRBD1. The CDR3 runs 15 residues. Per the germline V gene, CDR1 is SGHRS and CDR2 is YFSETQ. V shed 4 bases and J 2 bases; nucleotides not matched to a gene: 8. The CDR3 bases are TGCGCCAGCAGCCCGGGGACAGAGCGGAACTATGGCTACACCTTC. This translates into CASSPGTERNYGYTF. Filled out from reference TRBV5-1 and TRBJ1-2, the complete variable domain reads KAGVTQTPRYLIKTRGQQVTLSCSPISGHRSVSWYQQTPGQGLQFLFEYFSETQRNKGNFPGRFSGRQFSNSRSEMNVSTLELGDSALYLCASSPGTERNYGYTFGSGTRLTVV.

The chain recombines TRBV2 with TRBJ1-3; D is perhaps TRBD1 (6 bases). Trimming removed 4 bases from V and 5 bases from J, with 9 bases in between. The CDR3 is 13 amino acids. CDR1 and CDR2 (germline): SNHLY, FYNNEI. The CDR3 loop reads CASSVGGRNTIYF. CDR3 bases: TGTGCCAGCAGTGTCGGGGGGCGAAACACCATATATTTT.

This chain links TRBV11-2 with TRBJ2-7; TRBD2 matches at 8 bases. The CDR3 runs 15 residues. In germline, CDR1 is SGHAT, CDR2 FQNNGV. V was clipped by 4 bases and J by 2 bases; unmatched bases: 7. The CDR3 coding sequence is TGTGCCAGCAGCTCTTCGACTAGCGCTACCTACGAGCAGTACTTC. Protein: CASSSSTSATYEQYF.

CDR3 DNA sequence: TGTGCCATCAGTGAGTCGAGCGGGAGGGGAACCGGGGAGCTGTTTTTT. Protein product: CAISESSGRGTGELFF. This sequence joins TRBV10-3 and TRBJ2-2; 10 nucleotides match TRBD2. Trimming took 0 bases from V and 5 from J; bases not matched to a gene: 3. CDR3 size: 16 residues. The V gene's germline CDR1 is ENHRY and CDR2 SYGVKD.

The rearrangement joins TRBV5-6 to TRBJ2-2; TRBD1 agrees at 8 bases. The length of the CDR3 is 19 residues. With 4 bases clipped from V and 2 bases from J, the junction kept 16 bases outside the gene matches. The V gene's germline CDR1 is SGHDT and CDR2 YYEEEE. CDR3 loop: CASSQTDYRTGLNTGELFF. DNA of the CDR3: TGTGCCAGCAGCCAAACGGATTATAGGACAGGGCTTAACACCGGGGAGCTGTTTTTT.

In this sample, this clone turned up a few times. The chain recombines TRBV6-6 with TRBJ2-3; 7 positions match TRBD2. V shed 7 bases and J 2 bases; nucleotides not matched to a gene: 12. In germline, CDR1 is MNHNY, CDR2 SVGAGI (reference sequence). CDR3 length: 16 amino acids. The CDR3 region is CASKNSASGFTDTQYF. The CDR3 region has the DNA TGTGCCAGCAAAAACTCGGCTAGCGGATTCACAGATACGCAGTATTTT.

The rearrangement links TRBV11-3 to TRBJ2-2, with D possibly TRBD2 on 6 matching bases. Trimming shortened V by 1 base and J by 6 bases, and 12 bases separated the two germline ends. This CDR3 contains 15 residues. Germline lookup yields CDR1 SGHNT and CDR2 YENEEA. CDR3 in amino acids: CASSLGGRESGELFF. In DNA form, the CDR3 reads TGTGCCAGCAGCTTAGGTGGGCGGGAATCCGGGGAGCTGTTTTTT.

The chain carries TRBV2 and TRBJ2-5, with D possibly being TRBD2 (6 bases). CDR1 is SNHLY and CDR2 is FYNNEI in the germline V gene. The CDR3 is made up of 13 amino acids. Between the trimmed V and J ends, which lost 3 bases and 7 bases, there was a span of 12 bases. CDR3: CASSDGGIGTQYF. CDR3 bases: TGTGCCAGCAGTGATGGAGGGATTGGGACCCAGTACTTC.

In DNA form, the CDR3 reads TGTGCCAGCAGCCCCCCCCCGAACACTGAAGCTTTCTTT. Residues: CASSPPPNTEAFF. This sequence joins TRBV13 and TRBJ1-1; no firm D call. Germline V gene lookup returns CDR1 PRHDT and CDR2 FYEKMQ (reference sequence). The germline V and J ends were trimmed by 5 bases and 1 base, with 8 bases remaining between them. The CDR3 consists of 13 residues.

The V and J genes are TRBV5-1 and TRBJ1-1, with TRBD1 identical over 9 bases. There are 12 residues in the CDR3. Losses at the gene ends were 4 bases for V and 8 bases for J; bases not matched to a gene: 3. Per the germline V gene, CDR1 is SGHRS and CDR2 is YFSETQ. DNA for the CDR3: TGCGCCAGCAGCGCACAGGGGGCGGAAGCTTTCTTT. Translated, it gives CASSAQGAEAFF.

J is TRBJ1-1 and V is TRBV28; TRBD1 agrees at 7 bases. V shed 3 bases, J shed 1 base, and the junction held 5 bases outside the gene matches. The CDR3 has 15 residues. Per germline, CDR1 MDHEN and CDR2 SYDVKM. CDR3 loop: CASSFFRTGNTEAFF. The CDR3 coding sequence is TGTGCCAGCAGTTTTTTTCGGACAGGGAACACTGAAGCTTTCTTT.

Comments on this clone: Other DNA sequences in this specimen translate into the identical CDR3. CDR3 coding DNA: TGTGCCAGCAGCAAGGGACAGGGTTTTTCCTACGAGCAGTACTTC. Amino acid sequence: CASSKGQGFSYEQYF. The rearrangement joins TRBV6-6 to TRBJ2-7; TRBD1 agrees at 9 bases. J gave up 1 base and V 6 bases, and 7 bases lay outside the gene matches. Germline V gives CDR1 MNHNY, CDR2 SVGAGI (reference sequence). CDR3 length: 15 amino acids.

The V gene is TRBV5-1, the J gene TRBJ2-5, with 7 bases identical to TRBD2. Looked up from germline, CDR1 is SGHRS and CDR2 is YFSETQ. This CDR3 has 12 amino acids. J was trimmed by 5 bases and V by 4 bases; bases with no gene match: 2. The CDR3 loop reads CASSAGDETQYF. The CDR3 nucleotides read TGCGCCAGCAGCGCGGGGGATGAGACCCAGTACTTC.

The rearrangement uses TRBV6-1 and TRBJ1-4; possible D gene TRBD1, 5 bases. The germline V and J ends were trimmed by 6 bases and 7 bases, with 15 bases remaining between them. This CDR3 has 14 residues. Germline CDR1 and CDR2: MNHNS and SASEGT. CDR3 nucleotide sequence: TGTGCCAGCAGCGATAGCAGGGAGGGTGAAAAACTGTTTTTT. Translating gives CASSDSREGEKLFF.

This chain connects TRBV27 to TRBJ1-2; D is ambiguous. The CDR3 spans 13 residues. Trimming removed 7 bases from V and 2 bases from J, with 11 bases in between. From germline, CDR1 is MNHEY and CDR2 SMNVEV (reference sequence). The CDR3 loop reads CASTPLGNYGYTF. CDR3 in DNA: TGTGCCAGCACCCCCCTCGGGAACTATGGCTACACCTTC.

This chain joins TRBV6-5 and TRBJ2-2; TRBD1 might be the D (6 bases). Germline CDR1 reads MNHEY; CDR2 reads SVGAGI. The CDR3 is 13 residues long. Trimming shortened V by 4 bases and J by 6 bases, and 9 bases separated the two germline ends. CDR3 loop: CASSSNRAGELFF. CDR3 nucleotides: TGTGCCAGCAGTTCCAACAGGGCCGGGGAGCTGTTTTTT.

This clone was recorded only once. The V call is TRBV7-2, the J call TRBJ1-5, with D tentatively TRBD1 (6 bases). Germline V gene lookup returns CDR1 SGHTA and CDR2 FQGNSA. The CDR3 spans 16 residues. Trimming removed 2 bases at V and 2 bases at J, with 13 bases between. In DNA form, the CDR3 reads TGTGCCAGCAGCTTATGGGGGGCGCGAGGCAATCAGCCCCAGCATTTT. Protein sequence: CASSLWGARGNQPQHF.

CDR3 DNA sequence: TGTGCCAGCAGTGGATCAAACTATGGCTACACCTTC. This codes for CASSGSNYGYTF. V gene TRBV28 combines with J gene TRBJ1-2; no clear D. CDR3 length: 12 amino acids. V was trimmed by 5 bases and J by 2 bases, leaving 6 bases between them. Germline lookup yields CDR1 MDHEN and CDR2 SYDVKM.

The CDR3 nucleotides read TGTGCCAGCAGACACAGCAGGGGACCCAATAGCAATCAGCCCCAGCATTTT. It specifies CASRHSRGPNSNQPQHF. This chain joins TRBV28 and TRBJ1-5, with D possibly being TRBD1 (6 bases). Trimming took off 6 bases at V and 0 bases at J, with 18 bases between the two ends. Germline CDR1 MDHEN, CDR2 SYDVKM. The CDR3 spans 17 residues. Combining the CDR3 with reference TRBV28 and TRBJ1-5 gives the whole variable domain DVKVTQSSRYLVKRTGEKVFLECVQDMDHENMFWYRQDPGLGLRLIYFSYDVKMKEKGDIPEGYSVSREKKERFSLILESASTNQTSMYLCASRHSRGPNSNQPQHFGDGTRLSIL.

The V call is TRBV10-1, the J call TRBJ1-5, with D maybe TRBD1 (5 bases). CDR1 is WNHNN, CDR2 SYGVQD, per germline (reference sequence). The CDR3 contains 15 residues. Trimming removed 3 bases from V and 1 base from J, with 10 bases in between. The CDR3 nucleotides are TGCGCCAGCAGTGAAAAAGGGGAAAGCAATCAGCCCCAGCATTTT. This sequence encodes CASSEKGESNQPQHF.

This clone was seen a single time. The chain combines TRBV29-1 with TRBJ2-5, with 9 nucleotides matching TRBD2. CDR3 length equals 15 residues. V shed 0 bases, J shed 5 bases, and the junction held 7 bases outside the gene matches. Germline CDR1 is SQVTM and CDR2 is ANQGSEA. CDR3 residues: CSVEEGGLAGETQYF. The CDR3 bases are TGCAGCGTTGAAGAGGGAGGCCTAGCGGGGGAGACCCAGTACTTC.

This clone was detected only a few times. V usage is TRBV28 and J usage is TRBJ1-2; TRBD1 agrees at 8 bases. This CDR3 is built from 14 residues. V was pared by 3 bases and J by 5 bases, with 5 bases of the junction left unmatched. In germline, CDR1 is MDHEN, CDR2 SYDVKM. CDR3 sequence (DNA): TGTGCCAGCAGTTTGGACAGGGCCCCATATGGCTACACCTTC. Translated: CASSLDRAPYGYTF.